This is a list of T cell receptor beta chains from one sample in a study of T-cell memory formation after mild COVID-19. TCRdb ran MiXCR on the 5' RACE reads and lists one entry per CDR3 protein. The profile shows about 210,000 distinct CDR3 sequences, 27% of them singletons. Input material: PBMCs or a T cell subset sorted from them (not recorded which). Receptor source: an adult woman who had mild COVID-19 (a few samples of this study predate the infection). Cell type and time point are not known. Both conserved end residues are part of each CDR3. Fields, in order: clone size, D gene, J gene, V gene, CDR3 DNA, CDR3 protein. A D gene is named only where the DNA matches it firmly. Some rows mark clone size as missing; the rest say once, few, many or name a class of expanded clone.

- | TRBD2 | TRBJ2-1 | TRBV4-3 | TGCGCCAGCAGCCAAGAGAGTCTAGCGGGAGGTGAGCAGTTCTTC | CASSQESLAGGEQFF
- | TRBD1 | TRBJ1-2 | TRBV18 | TGTGCCAGCTCTCGACAGGGGACTAACTATGGCTACACCTTC | CASSRQGTNYGYTF
few | - | TRBJ2-2 | TRBV11-3 | TGTGCCAGCAGCTTAGGTGTCCTAGAGTACTACACCGGGGAGCTGTTTTTT | CASSLGVLEYYTGELFF
- | - | TRBJ2-6 | TRBV9 | TGTGCCAGCAGCGTAGGTCATGGGGCCAACGTCCTGACTTTC | CASSVGHGANVLTF
few | TRBD2 | TRBJ2-3 | TRBV2 | TGTGCCAGCAGTTCCCGCCGGAGAGCGGGGAACGGCACAGATACGCAGTATTTT | CASSSRRRAGNGTDTQYF
few | - | TRBJ1-2 | TRBV4-2 | TGTGCCAGCAGCCATCTTCCAGGCAGAACTAACTATGGCTACACCTTC | CASSHLPGRTNYGYTF
- | TRBD2 | TRBJ2-1 | TRBV11-3 | TGTGCCAGCAGCTTAGATTCCGGGACTAGCGGGAGGATGTACAATGAGCAGTTCTTC | CASSLDSGTSGRMYNEQFF
- | - | TRBJ2-7 | TRBV19 | TGTGCCAGTAGCCGAACGACAGGTACCTACGAGCAGTACTTC | CASSRTTGTYEQYF
- | TRBD1 | TRBJ2-7 | TRBV20-1 | TGCAGTGCTAGAGATCCGGGACAGGGGAGCAACGAGCAGTACTTC | CSARDPGQGSNEQYF
few | TRBD1 | TRBJ1-1 | TRBV6-5 | TGTGCCAGCAGTACGGGACAGGCCACGGGGACTGAAGCTTTCTTT | CASSTGQATGTEAFF
few | - | TRBJ2-3 | TRBV12-3/TRBV12-4 | TGTGCCAGCACCCCGATGGGCGGAAAAGATACGCAGTATTTT | CASTPMGGKDTQYF
- | - | TRBJ2-5 | TRBV12-3/TRBV12-4 | TGTGCCAGCAGTCCGGCCTGGGGCCAAGAGACCCAGTACTTC | CASSPAWGQETQYF
- | - | TRBJ1-2 | TRBV20-1 | TGCAGTGCTAGATCGGGGACCCGGGACTATGGCTACACCTTC | CSARSGTRDYGYTF
- | - | TRBJ1-5 | TRBV7-8 | TGTGCCAGCAGCTTAAGACAGGCTCCCGGGAATCAGCCCCAGCATTTT | CASSLRQAPGNQPQHF
- | - | TRBJ2-3 | TRBV6-2/TRBV6-3 | TGTGCCAGCAGTTACTCGAGCGGGACAGGAGCAGATACGCAGTATTTT | CASSYSSGTGADTQYF
- | - | TRBJ2-5 | TRBV2 | TGTGCCAGCAGTGAAATTAGTCCAGGTGACCAAGAGACCCAGTACTTC | CASSEISPGDQETQYF
- | TRBD2 | TRBJ2-5 | TRBV5-1 | TGCGCCAGCAGCCGTAGCGGGGGTGAGACCCAGTACTTC | CASSRSGGETQYF
- | TRBD2 | TRBJ2-1 | TRBV6-2/TRBV6-3 | TGTGCCAGCAGTTACCTTGGACTAGCGGGAGTTTATGGGGAGCAGTTCTTC | CASSYLGLAGVYGEQFF
- | - | TRBJ2-3 | TRBV19 | TGTGCCAGTAGTCCCCCGCGGAGCACAGATACGCAGTATTTT | CASSPPRSTDTQYF
- | - | TRBJ2-7 | TRBV6-2/TRBV6-3 | TGTGCCAGCCTAAAACCGGACGTGGGCTCCTACGAGCAGTACTTC | CASLKPDVGSYEQYF
few | - | TRBJ1-4 | TRBV7-9 | TGTGCCAGCAGGGGGTCGGATGAAAAACTGTTTTTT | CASRGSDEKLFF
- | TRBD1 | TRBJ1-2 | TRBV6-2/TRBV6-3 | TGTGCCAGCAGAGACAGGGGATATGGCTACACCTTC | CASRDRGYGYTF
- | - | TRBJ1-2 | TRBV5-8 | TGTGCCAGCAGCTTGCCTTTAGACACGTACTATGGCTACACCTTC | CASSLPLDTYYGYTF
few | TRBD2 | TRBJ2-1 | TRBV5-4 | TGTGCCAGCAGCTCGCGACTAGCGGGAGGGCATGAGCAGTTCTTC | CASSSRLAGGHEQFF
- | TRBD2 | TRBJ2-5 | TRBV7-3 | TGTGCCAGCAGCCCCAACGGACTAGCAGGAGAGACCCAGTACTTC | CASSPNGLAGETQYF
- | - | TRBJ2-1 | TRBV4-2 | TGTGCCAGCAGCCAAGAGGCGACTAGAGGCTACTACAATGAGCAGTTCTTC | CASSQEATRGYYNEQFF
medium-sized | - | TRBJ1-4 | TRBV30 | TGTGCCTGGAGTGTACCCATGGATCTTTCGGGCGAAAAACTGTTTTTT | CAWSVPMDLSGEKLFF
few | - | TRBJ1-4 | TRBV11-2 | TGTGCCAGCAGGGACGTCGGGCGGGAAAAACTGTTTTTT | CASRDVGREKLFF
few | TRBD2 | TRBJ2-7 | TRBV20-1 | TGCAGTGTAAGCGGGAGGGACTCCTACGAGCAGTACTTC | CSVSGRDSYEQYF
few | TRBD2 | TRBJ2-2 | TRBV4-2 | TGTGCCAGCAGCCAAGATTGGGGGGGAAGGGCCGGGGAGCTGTTTTTT | CASSQDWGGRAGELFF
few | TRBD2 | TRBJ2-2 | TRBV12-3/TRBV12-4 | TGTGCCAGCAGGGGGACTAGCGGGAAGAGAGGGACCGGGGAGCTGTTTTTT | CASRGTSGKRGTGELFF
- | - | TRBJ2-5 | TRBV5-1 | TGCGCCAGCAGCCACGGACCTAGAGGGGAAGAGACCCAGTACTTC | CASSHGPRGEETQYF
- | TRBD2 | TRBJ2-3 | TRBV20-1 | TGCAGTGCTAGAGACGGGAGCGGGAACTTCTTAGATACGCAGTATTTT | CSARDGSGNFLDTQYF